The next 7 T cell receptor beta chains were all read from a single sample in a study of early T cells in non-severe SARS-CoV-2 infection. From the 5' RACE reads, TCRdb called clonotypes with MiXCR, one entry per CDR3 protein. The sample lists 15,000 to 25,000 distinct CDR3 sequences, about 4.2% occurring once. The sample was whole blood. These receptor sequences come from an adult who was a healthcare worker with PCR-confirmed SARS-CoV-2 infection or an uninfected control (not recorded which).

This clonotype is medium-sized (0.01 to 0.1%) within its sample. The chain joins TRBV7-2 to TRBJ2-1; no firm D call. Per germline, CDR1 SGHTA and CDR2 FQGNSA. V lost 0 bases and J lost 3, with 3 bases in between. The CDR3 spans 13 residues. The CDR3 loop reads CASSLASYNEQFF. The CDR3 nucleotides are TGTGCCAGCAGCTTAGCTAGCTACAATGAGCAGTTCTTC.

The table lists this clonotype with many counts. The gene calls are TRBV29-1 and TRBJ2-5; D gene unclear. Trimming left V 8 bases short and J 2 bases short, with 15 bases between. Germline V CDR1 and CDR2: SQVTM, ANQGSEA. The CDR3 is made up of 13 amino acids. The CDR3 bases are TGCAGCTTTTTAGCAGAAGGACAAGAGACCCAGTACTTC. Translating gives CSFLAEGQETQYF.

In its sample, this clonotype was seen many times. The chain joins TRBV7-9 to TRBJ1-1, with unresolved D. The CDR3 spans 15 residues. Trimming removed 1 base at V and 1 base at J, with 10 bases between. Germline values: CDR1 SEHNR, CDR2 FQNEAQ (reference sequence). In nucleotides, the CDR3 is TGTGCCAGCAGCTTAGTGCAGGCACCGAACACTGAAGCTTTCTTT. It codes for CASSLVQAPNTEAFF.

This clonotype was seen ten or more times. The chain employs TRBV18 and TRBJ1-5; no firm D call. From germline, CDR1 is KGHSH and CDR2 LQKENI. V gave up 1 base and J gave up 5 bases, with 6 bases separating them. This CDR3 comprises 13 residues. The CDR3 spells CASSPRRYQPQHF. The CDR3 coding sequence is TGTGCCAGCTCACCACGGCGATATCAGCCCCAGCATTTT.

This clonotype was counted ten times or more. The V call is TRBV20-1, the J call TRBJ2-3; TRBD1 matches 10 bases. J was trimmed by 2 bases and V by 1 base; bases with no gene match: 15. The germline V gene encodes CDR1 DFQATT and CDR2 SNEGSKA (reference sequence). This CDR3 region has 19 residues. The CDR3 loop reads CSARVGNTGTGELTDTQYF. In nucleotides, the CDR3 is TGCAGTGCTAGAGTTGGAAATACCGGGACAGGGGAACTCACAGATACGCAGTATTTT.

The chain couples TRBV6-6 to TRBJ2-1; D perhaps matches TRBD1 (6 bases). This CDR3 contains 13 residues. CDR1 MNHNY and CDR2 SVGAGI come from the germline V gene (reference sequence). V gave up 8 bases and J gave up 5 bases, with 13 bases separating them. The CDR3 DNA reads as TGTGCCAGCGATGACAGGCGGAACAATGAGCAGTTCTTC. Residues: CASDDRRNNEQFF.

At least ten counts were recorded for this clonotype. V gene TRBV7-2 combines with J gene TRBJ2-2; no clear D. The CDR3 contains 13 residues. Looked up from germline, CDR1 is SGHTA and CDR2 is FQGNSA. Trimming shortened V by 10 bases and J by 1 base, and 10 bases separated the two germline ends. CDR3 protein: CANQDLNTGELFF. CDR3 nucleotide sequence: TGTGCCAACCAGGACCTGAACACCGGGGAGCTGTTTTTT.